The 24 T cell receptor beta chains given below trace back to one sample, sequenced in a study of Ad26.COV2.S vaccination and SARS-CoV-2 variants. Sequenced by immunoSEQ multiplex PCR; TCRdb stores in-frame clones only, minus some. The sample carries 150,000 to 200,000 clones, 87% recorded once. This specimen was peripheral blood, taken after recovery from COVID-19. Source of these receptors: a human donor who had recovered from COVID-19.

The CDR3 nucleotides are TGTGCCAGCAGCGTAGGAGGGATGGGTCAGCCCCAGCATTTT. Its protein product is CASSVGGMGQPQHF. The gene calls are TRBV9 and TRBJ1-5; D ambiguous. The CDR3 contains 14 residues. Germline V gene lookup returns CDR1 SGDLS and CDR2 YYNGEE. V gave up 0 bases and J gave up 6 bases, with 10 bases separating them.

The chain combines TRBV15 with TRBJ1-3; D might be TRBD1 (5 bases). Germline loops: CDR1 LNHNV, CDR2 YYDKDF (reference sequence). The germline V and J ends were trimmed by 0 bases and 8 bases, with 11 bases remaining between them. The CDR3 length is 14 residues. The CDR3 DNA is TGTGCCACCAGCAGAGATCTCGGGGCTGACACCATATATTTT. This translates into CATSRDLGADTIYF.

This chain links TRBV4-2 with TRBJ2-7; 13 bases are a match to TRBD2. Germline CDR1 LGHNA, CDR2 YNFKEQ. This CDR3 comprises 17 residues. Unmatched junction bases numbered 8, after V lost 4 bases and J lost 2 bases. The CDR3 DNA reads TGTGCCAGCAGCCCCAACCCTGGACTAGCGGGAGCCTACGAGCAGTACTTC. This gives the protein CASSPNPGLAGAYEQYF.

The chain combines TRBV7-8 with TRBJ2-3, with 8 bases fitting TRBD2. Germline V gene lookup returns CDR1 SGHVS and CDR2 FQNEAQ. The V segment lost 5 bases and the J segment 1 base; nucleotides outside the gene matches: 14. The CDR3 sequence is 18 residues long. CDR3 in DNA: TGTGCCAGCAGCACTCCCCGGGAGGGCGGGAGTCGCACAGATACGCAGTATTTT. This sequence encodes CASSTPREGGSRTDTQYF.

This chain links TRBV10-1 with TRBJ2-1, with unresolved D. The CDR3 is 13 residues long. Between the trimmed V and J ends, which lost 3 bases and 5 bases, there was a span of 8 bases. CDR1 is WNHNN, CDR2 SYGVQD, per germline (reference sequence). The CDR3 DNA reads as TGCGCCAGCAGTGAATTAGATGACAATGAGCAGTTCTTC. It translates to CASSELDDNEQFF.

The rearrangement joins TRBV5-5 to TRBJ1-5, with 8 bases lining up with TRBD1. The CDR3 is 16 residues long. Germline V CDR1 and CDR2: SGHKS, YYEKEE (reference sequence). V lost 4 bases and J lost 4; bases outside the gene matches: 10. CDR3 amino acids: CASSPTGDGRNQPQHF. The CDR3 DNA is TGTGCCAGCAGCCCGACAGGGGACGGAAGGAATCAGCCCCAGCATTTT.

This clone was found a few times. The chain carries TRBV2 and TRBJ2-3, with TRBD2 matching over 10 bases. Germline CDR1 reads SNHLY; CDR2 reads FYNNEI. The CDR3 consists of 15 residues. The V segment lost 2 bases and the J segment 9 bases; nucleotides outside the gene matches: 8. The CDR3 loop is CASSERPSGSKTQYF. The CDR3 DNA follows: TGTGCCAGCAGTGAAAGGCCTAGCGGGAGTAAAACGCAGTATTTT.

The V call is TRBV6-6, the J call TRBJ2-3, with D unresolved. The ends were cut back, 5 bases at V and 2 bases at J, with 23 bases in the middle. CDR3 length: 18 amino acids. The germline V gene has CDR1 MNHNY and CDR2 SVGAGI (reference sequence). DNA for the CDR3: TGTGCCAGCAGTCCCTCCGAATCGTTTGGGTGGGACACAGATACGCAGTATTTT. It specifies CASSPSESFGWDTDTQYF.

The chain is built from TRBV3-1 (or the pseudogene TRBV3-2) and TRBJ2-3, with 7 positions matching TRBD2. The ends lost 0 bases at V and 1 base at J; junction bases unmatched: 4. The germline V gene has CDR1 LGHDT and CDR2 YNNKEL (reference sequence). CDR3 size: 16 residues. The CDR3 here is CASSQDWGGGTDTQYF. The DNA of the CDR3 is TGTGCCAGCAGCCAAGATTGGGGGGGAGGCACAGATACGCAGTATTTT.

The chain couples TRBV6-1 to TRBJ1-3; 8 bases are shared with TRBD1. The CDR3 totals 14 residues. V gave up 3 bases and J gave up 8 bases; unmatched junction bases: 6. Looked up from germline, CDR1 is MNHNS and CDR2 is SASEGT. CDR3 in DNA: TGTGCCAGCAGTGAGGCAGGGGGCCGGGACACCATATATTTT. It translates to CASSEAGGRDTIYF.

This chain links TRBV30 with TRBJ1-5; D gene uncertain. This CDR3 has 12 amino acids. The germline V and J ends were trimmed by 2 bases and 4 bases, with 6 bases remaining between them. CDR1 and CDR2 (germline): GTSNPN, SVGIG (reference sequence). The DNA for the CDR3 is TGTGCCTGGAGTTCAGAGAATCAGCCCCAGCATTTT. This codes for CAWSSENQPQHF.

The chain combines TRBV11-2 with TRBJ1-4; D gene uncertain. Trimming removed 0 bases from V and 0 bases from J, with 8 bases in between. Per the germline V gene, CDR1 is SGHAT and CDR2 is FQNNGV. This CDR3 has 16 amino acids. The CDR3: CASSLDRSATNEKLFF. The CDR3 region has the DNA TGTGCCAGCAGCTTAGATAGGAGTGCAACTAATGAAAAACTGTTTTTT.

J is TRBJ1-1 and V is TRBV7-2, with a weak D call TRBD1 (6 bases). The CDR3 length is 13 residues. Trimming took off 4 bases at V and 7 bases at J, with 13 bases between the two ends. Germline CDR1 is SGHTA and CDR2 is FQGNSA. The CDR3 nucleotides read TGTGCCAGCAGCTCCCAGGGGAGGGATGAAGCTTTCTTT. This encodes CASSSQGRDEAFF.

V gene TRBV7-8 combines with J gene TRBJ2-5; 7 positions match TRBD2. From germline, CDR1 is SGHVS and CDR2 FQNEAQ. The trim removed 5 bases at V and 1 base at J, leaving 4 bases unmatched. The CDR3 consists of 14 residues. The DNA of the CDR3 is TGTGCCAGCAGCCGGGGGGACTTCCAAGAGACCCAGTACTTC. Protein product: CASSRGDFQETQYF.

The chain carries TRBV9 and TRBJ2-3; D is perhaps TRBD2 (5 bases). CDR3 length: 15 amino acids. The V gene lost 5 bases and the J gene lost 0 bases, with 13 bases spanning the gap. The germline V gene encodes CDR1 SGDLS and CDR2 YYNGEE. The CDR3 region is CASRQSGSSTDTQYF. CDR3 DNA: TGTGCCAGCAGACAAAGCGGAAGCAGCACAGATACGCAGTATTTT.

The chain recombines TRBV2 with TRBJ2-5; D unclear. CDR3 length equals 13 residues. In germline, CDR1 is SNHLY, CDR2 FYNNEI. V lost 10 bases, J lost 3 bases, and 15 bases lay in between. The CDR3 loop reads CANPPRPKETQYF. The CDR3 nucleotides are TGTGCCAACCCACCTAGGCCTAAAGAGACCCAGTACTTC.

The chain combines TRBV15 with TRBJ2-7, with D possibly being TRBD2 (5 bases). The CDR3 has 14 amino acids. V lost 1 base and J 4 bases, leaving 11 bases between the germline ends. Germline V gives CDR1 LNHNV, CDR2 YYDKDF (reference sequence). The CDR3 DNA sequence: TGTGCCACCAGCAGAGCTGAGACTAAGTACGAGCAGTACTTC. It codes for CATSRAETKYEQYF.

The gene calls are TRBV6-5 and TRBJ2-5, with D uncertain. Trimming removed 6 bases from V and 7 bases from J, with 18 bases in between. This CDR3 has 14 residues. Germline values: CDR1 MNHEY, CDR2 SVGAGI. CDR3 sequence reads: CASSLDTSVGTQYF. CDR3 coding DNA: TGTGCCAGCAGCTTAGACACTTCCGTTGGGACCCAGTACTTC.

V is TRBV7-2 and J is TRBJ1-5, with D possibly being TRBD1 (6 bases). CDR1 SGHTA and CDR2 FQGNSA come from the germline V gene. CDR3 size: 18 residues. Between the trimmed V and J ends, which lost 1 base and 2 bases, there was a span of 18 bases. The CDR3 reads CASSLEQGGGPRNQPQHF. As DNA, the CDR3 is TGTGCCAGCAGCTTAGAACAAGGCGGGGGGCCTCGCAATCAGCCCCAGCATTTT.

CDR3 coding DNA: TGTGCCAGCACCGAAGTCCTCAGCTCCTACAATGAGCAGTTCTTC. This translates into CASTEVLSSYNEQFF. The V gene is TRBV6-5, the J gene TRBJ2-1; no clear D gene. The CDR3 consists of 15 residues. CDR1 is MNHEY and CDR2 is SVGAGI in the germline V gene. Trimming took 7 bases from V and 0 from J, leaving 13 bases between them.

CDR3 region: CAISELIGYTF. CDR3 DNA sequence: TGTGCCATCAGTGAGCTGATTGGCTACACCTTC. This chain connects TRBV10-3 to TRBJ1-2; no reliable D call. There are 11 residues in the CDR3. Germline loops: CDR1 ENHRY, CDR2 SYGVKD. With 2 bases removed from V and 7 bases from J, the gap between germline ends came to 5 bases.

V and J are TRBV27 and TRBJ2-1; a weak D match, TRBD1 (6 bases). There are 14 residues in the CDR3. V was clipped by 1 base and J by 10 bases, with 14 bases between them. Germline V gene lookup returns CDR1 MNHEY and CDR2 SMNVEV (reference sequence). CDR3 region: CASSLLGRGDEQFF. In DNA form, the CDR3 reads TGTGCCAGCAGTTTATTGGGCAGGGGAGACGAGCAGTTCTTC.

This clone was observed many times. The chain couples TRBV20-1 to TRBJ1-5; 8 positions agree with TRBD1. The V and J ends lost 3 bases and 7 bases, in that order; junction bases with no gene match: 8. Per germline, CDR1 DFQATT and CDR2 SNEGSKA (reference sequence). There are 14 residues in the CDR3. The CDR3 bases are TGCAGTGCTAGTAGGACAGGGAGGGGGCAGCCCCAGCATTTT. It translates to CSASRTGRGQPQHF.

The chain couples TRBV4-2 to TRBJ2-1; TRBD2 matches 11 bases. The CDR3 is 13 residues long. The junction had 0 bases not matched to a gene; V was cut back by 1 base and J by 10 bases. The germline V gene has CDR1 LGHNA and CDR2 YNFKEQ. The CDR3 DNA reads as TGTGCCAGCAGCCAAGCTAGCGGGGGGGAGCAGTTCTTC. Translation gives CASSQASGGEQFF.